This TCR beta chain was profiled in a study of prognosis after radiotherapy for stage I lung cancer. Study summary: Those with stage I non-small cell lung cancer who took part were enrolled between 2018 and January 2019. A median of roughly 7 months after radiotherapy, distant metastases were seen in several patients, while no significant progression was shown by 15.

Study findings and constraints: Tumor specificity of the expanded TCR clones was not determined.

By share of the sample, this clonotype is medium-sized. Its antigen is still unknown. Amplification of the TCR beta CDR3 (from genomic DNA) was done by two-round multiplex PCR. Primers were specific to each TRBV and TRBJ gene in first-round PCR. TCRdb analysed the multiplex PCR reads with MiXCR anew, one entry per CDR3 protein. The sample includes around 11,000 distinct CDR3 sequences, about 53% of them seen just once. This clonotype was sampled from a donor aged 50 or older with non-small cell lung cancer. Specimen: PBMCs, collected before or after stereotactic body radiation therapy (not recorded which).

CDR3 nucleotide sequence: TGTGCCAGCAGCCGACAGGGGGTGGTTTTACTCGAGCAGTTCTTC. Its translation: CASSRQGVVLLEQFF. The V call is TRBV6-1, the J call TRBJ2-1; 9 nucleotides align to TRBD1. V shed 6 bases, J shed 10 bases, and the junction held 13 bases outside the gene matches. The CDR3 sequence is 15 residues long. CDR1 and CDR2 from the germline V gene are MNHNS and SASEGT.